Listed here are 17 T cell receptor beta chains from one sample, sequenced in a study of cytomegalovirus exposure and HLA in healthy donors (dated by TCRdb to 2016 to 2017). Library preparation was by the immunoSEQ multiplex PCR assay. The multiplex PCR relied on a mix of 60 forward primers for TCR Vbeta segments and 13 reverse primers for TCR Jbeta segments. TCRdb limited this immuneACCESS table to in-frame rearrangements with V and J called. A share of clones is missing; checked studies link under half to unresolved V genes, and the rest is unexplained. The table for this sample lists 100,000 to 150,000 clones; about three quarters of them were counted only once. Around 4% of the sample rests with the top ten. Sequenced input: PBMCs. The receptors here all came from a man aged 25 to 40 in good health and CMV-seronegative.

The V call is TRBV19, the J call TRBJ1-6; D remains unclear. Germline CDR1 and CDR2: LNHDA and SQIVND (reference sequence). V lost 4 bases to trimming and J lost 0 bases, with 10 bases between them. The CDR3 totals 16 residues. CDR3 DNA: TGTGCCAGTAGTAGTTACGGGAGCTCCTATAATTCACCCCTCCACTTT. Translated, it gives CASSSYGSSYNSPLHF.

This rearrangement joins TRBV5-6 to TRBJ1-4; tentative D call: TRBD1 (5 bases). Germline V gene data show CDR1 as SGHDT and CDR2 as YYEEEE. The CDR3 is 14 residues long. Trimming took 2 bases from V and 5 from J, leaving 10 bases between them. The CDR3 reads CASSFAGVNEKLFF. CDR3 sequence (DNA): TGTGCCAGCAGCTTCGCGGGGGTGAATGAAAAACTGTTTTTT.

This clone was found once. V gene TRBV6-4 combines with J gene TRBJ1-1, with 10 bases fitting TRBD1. The junction had 6 bases not matched to a gene; V was cut back by 6 bases and J by 8 bases. The germline V gene has CDR1 MRHNA and CDR2 SNTAGT. This CDR3 region has 13 residues. In nucleotides, the CDR3 is TGTGCCAGCAGCCAGACAGGGGGCGAGGAAGCTTTCTTT. Amino acid sequence: CASSQTGGEEAFF.

This sequence joins TRBV5-4 and TRBJ2-1; 8 bases map to TRBD1. Germline V gene lookup returns CDR1 SGHNT and CDR2 YYREEE (reference sequence). The CDR3 runs 15 residues. Trimming at V came to 0 bases and at J to 8 bases, leaving 7 bases not matched to a gene. The CDR3 region is CASSLGQGSGDEQFF. In nucleotides, the CDR3 is TGTGCCAGCAGCTTGGGACAGGGGTCAGGGGATGAGCAGTTCTTC.

Notes on this clone: The junction departs from germline at one end; a sequencing error may be responsible. The chain carries TRBV7-9 and TRBJ2-1; 12 nucleotides agree with TRBD1. CDR1 and CDR2 (germline): SEHNR, FQNEAQ (reference sequence). The CDR3 runs 17 residues. CDR3 in DNA: TGTTCCAGCAGCTTAACCGCGGGACAGGGGGCTAGAGATGAGCAGTTCTTC. It is translated as CSSSLTAGQGARDEQFF.

V is TRBV5-4 and J is TRBJ1-1; D remains ambiguous. Germline lookup yields CDR1 SGHNT and CDR2 YYREEE (reference sequence). The V end was cut by 4 bases, the J end by 0 bases, with 7 bases between. This CDR3 has 13 amino acids. The CDR3 DNA sequence: TGTGCCAGCAGCCTAGAACTGAACACTGAAGCTTTCTTT. Its translation: CASSLELNTEAFF.

This clone was seen a few times. DNA of the CDR3: TGTGCCAGCAGCTTAAGGGGCGGACTAGCGGGGCAAGAGACCCAGTACTTC. Residues: CASSLRGGLAGQETQYF. The V and J genes are TRBV7-3 and TRBJ2-5; 12 bases fit TRBD2. The CDR3 length is 17 residues. V shed 1 base and J 2 bases; nucleotides not matched to a gene: 5. Germline V gene data show CDR1 as SGHTA and CDR2 as FQGTGA.

The rearrangement joins TRBV7-9 to TRBJ1-2; 8 bases fit TRBD1. This CDR3 region has 15 residues. Germline CDR1 reads SEHNR; CDR2 reads FQNEAQ (reference sequence). Trimming cost V 5 bases and J 4 bases; bases outside gene matches: 9. CDR3 coding DNA: TGTGCCAGCAGCGAGGGACAGGCGAGGTCCTATGGCTACACCTTC. Translation: CASSEGQARSYGYTF.

The CDR3 loop is CASSQAGADYEQYF. CDR3 sequence (DNA): TGTGCCAGCAGCCAAGCGGGGGCCGACTACGAGCAGTACTTC. The J gene is TRBJ2-7, the V gene TRBV7-6; 8 positions agree with TRBD2. CDR3 length: 14 residues. V was pared by 5 bases and J by 3 bases, with 6 bases of the junction left unmatched. Germline V gene sequence: CDR1 SGHVS, CDR2 FNYEAQ.

The rearrangement uses TRBV10-3 and TRBJ1-2, with D unclear. V was pared by 4 bases and J by 4 bases, with 13 bases between. This CDR3 contains 14 residues. CDR1 and CDR2 from the germline V gene are ENHRY and SYGVKD. The DNA of the CDR3 is TGTGCCATCAGTGTGGGTGGCAGGTCCTATGGCTACACCTTC. This codes for CAISVGGRSYGYTF.

The chain combines TRBV9 with TRBJ2-5; D is perhaps TRBD1 (6 bases). V lost 3 bases to trimming and J lost 5 bases, with 11 bases between them. This CDR3 has 13 residues. Germline CDR1 and CDR2: SGDLS and YYNGEE. The CDR3 protein is CASSGARGETQYF. DNA for the CDR3: TGTGCCAGCAGCGGGGCGAGGGGGGAGACCCAGTACTTC.

In its sample, this clone was seen a few times. V gene TRBV11-2 combines with J gene TRBJ2-5; TRBD1 aligns across 9 bases. Germline lookup yields CDR1 SGHAT and CDR2 FQNNGV. Trimming took 6 bases from V and 3 from J; bases not matched to a gene: 5. CDR3 length: 14 residues. The chain's CDR3 is CASSEGQGEETQYF. For the CDR3, the DNA is TGTGCCAGCAGTGAGGGACAGGGAGAAGAGACCCAGTACTTC.

This clone was picked up one time. The chain is built from TRBV28 and TRBJ1-6; D unresolved. V lost 7 bases and J 10 bases, leaving 11 bases between the germline ends. CDR3 length: 12 residues. Per the germline V gene, CDR1 is MDHEN and CDR2 is SYDVKM. CDR3 DNA: TGTGCCAGCACCACGGGTTTCTCACCCCTCCACTTT. Translation: CASTTGFSPLHF.

As regards this clone: One end of the junction does not line up with germline, which may come from a read error. The chain is built from TRBV7-9 and TRBJ1-1; TRBD1 agrees at 10 bases. CDR3 length: 17 amino acids. Germline V gene sequence: CDR1 SEHNR, CDR2 FQNEAQ (reference sequence). The CDR3 nucleotides are TGTTCCAGCAGCTTAGGAGGGACAGGGGATTTGAACACTGAAGCTTTCTTT. Translation: CSSSLGGTGDLNTEAFF.

The chain couples TRBV5-1 to TRBJ1-3; perhaps TRBD1 as D (5 bases). This CDR3 has 17 amino acids. The V end was cut by 0 bases, the J end by 0 bases, with 13 bases between. Germline V gene data show CDR1 as SGHRS and CDR2 as YFSETQ. The CDR3, as DNA: TGCGCCAGCAGCTTGGACGGGGGGGAAATCTCTGGAAACACCATATATTTT. Translating it yields CASSLDGGEISGNTIYF.

The chain recombines TRBV19 with TRBJ1-5; tentatively, D is TRBD1 (5 bases). CDR1 is LNHDA, CDR2 SQIVND, per germline (reference sequence). CDR3 length equals 15 residues. Deletions cut 7 bases from V and 0 bases from J, with 13 bases between. In DNA, the CDR3 is TGTGCCAGTACTCTTCGGGGGATTAGCAATCAGCCCCAGCATTTT. Its translation: CASTLRGISNQPQHF. Supplemented by reference TRBV19 and TRBJ1-5, the full variable domain reads DGGITQSPKYLFRKEGQNVTLSCEQNLNHDAMYWYRQDPGQGLRLIYYSQIVNDFQKGDIAEGYSVSREKKESFPLTVTSAQKNPTAFYLCASTLRGISNQPQHFGDGTRLSIL.

J is TRBJ1-1 and V is TRBV7-3; TRBD1 is a possible D gene (5 bases). This CDR3 comprises 13 residues. Germline V gene data show CDR1 as SGHTA and CDR2 as FQGTGA. Trimming shortened V by 5 bases and J by 5 bases, and 12 bases separated the two germline ends. CDR3 region: CASSLGGTTEAFF. CDR3 nucleotides: TGTGCCAGCAGCCTCGGGGGAACGACTGAAGCTTTCTTT.